These 4 T cell receptor beta chains came from one sample sequenced in a study of T-cell memory formation after mild COVID-19. From the 5' RACE reads, TCRdb called clonotypes with MiXCR, one entry per CDR3 protein. Counted here are roughly 130,000 distinct CDR3 sequences, over 15% occurring once; the ten biggest clones make up about 5%. The sequenced sample consisted of PBMCs or a T cell subset sorted from them (not recorded which). The receptors were gathered from a man between 18 and 29 years old who had mild COVID-19 (a few samples of this study predate the infection). Cell type and time point are not known.

V gene TRBV4-1 combines with J gene TRBJ2-2, with a tentative D call TRBD1 (5 bases). Germline-derived CDR1 and CDR2 are MGHRA and YSYEKL. The CDR3 length is 14 residues. Trimming removed 10 bases from V and 0 bases from J, with 12 bases in between. Written as DNA, the CDR3 is TGCGCCACCTCCCCAGGGCCGAACACCGGGGAGCTGTTTTTT. Its protein is CATSPGPNTGELFF.

This clonotype was observed a few times. The rearrangement uses TRBV12-3 or TRBV12-4 and TRBJ1-1, with a weak D call TRBD1 (6 bases). The CDR3 has 17 amino acids. V shed 5 bases and J shed 1 base, with 20 bases lying between them. CDR3 residues: CASSRRGSWEENTEAFF. The DNA for the CDR3 is TGTGCCAGCAGTCGAAGGGGGAGCTGGGAGGAGAACACTGAAGCTTTCTTT.

The CDR3 protein is CASSSPSGGARNEQFF. CDR3 nucleotide sequence: TGTGCCAGCAGTTCGCCTAGCGGGGGGGCCAGGAATGAGCAGTTCTTC. The genes are TRBV12-3 or TRBV12-4 and TRBJ2-1; 12 bases are a match to TRBD2. With V trimmed by 4 bases and J by 7 bases, 8 bases remained unmatched. This CDR3 has 16 amino acids.

The gene calls are TRBV7-2 and TRBJ1-6; D possibly corresponds to TRBD1 (6 bases). Germline V gene sequence: CDR1 SGHTA, CDR2 FQGNSA. V lost 3 bases to trimming and J lost 10 bases, with 13 bases between them. The CDR3 has 14 residues. CDR3 loop: CASSLVGGESPLHF. The CDR3 nucleotides read TGTGCCAGCAGCTTGGTAGGGGGAGAATCACCCCTCCACTTT.